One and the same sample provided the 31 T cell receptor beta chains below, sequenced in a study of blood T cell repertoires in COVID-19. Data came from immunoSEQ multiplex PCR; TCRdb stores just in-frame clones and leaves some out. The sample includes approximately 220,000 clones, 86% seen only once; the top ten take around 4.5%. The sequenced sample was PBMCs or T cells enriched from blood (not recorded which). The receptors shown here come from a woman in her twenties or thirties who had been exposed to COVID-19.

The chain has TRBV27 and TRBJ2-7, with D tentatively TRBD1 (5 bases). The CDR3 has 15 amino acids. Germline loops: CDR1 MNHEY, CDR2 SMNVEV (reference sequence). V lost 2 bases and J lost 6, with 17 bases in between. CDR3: CASSLEVGVRGEQYF. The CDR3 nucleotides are TGTGCCAGCAGTTTAGAGGTAGGGGTGAGAGGCGAGCAGTACTTC.

Here the CDR3 reads CASSFRGYTGELFF. CDR3 DNA sequence: TGTGCCAGCAGTTTCCGGGGATACACCGGGGAGCTGTTTTTT. The chain is built from TRBV6-5 and TRBJ2-2, with D maybe TRBD2 (5 bases). Trimming took 4 bases from V and 3 from J, leaving 9 bases between them. The CDR3 length is 14 residues. Germline-derived CDR1 and CDR2 are MNHEY and SVGAGI.

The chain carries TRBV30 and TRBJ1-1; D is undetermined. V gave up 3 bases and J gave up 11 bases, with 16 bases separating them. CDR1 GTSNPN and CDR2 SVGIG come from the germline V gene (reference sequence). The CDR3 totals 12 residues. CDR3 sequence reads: CAWSVRQGGAFF. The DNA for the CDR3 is TGTGCCTGGAGCGTGAGGCAAGGAGGGGCTTTCTTT.

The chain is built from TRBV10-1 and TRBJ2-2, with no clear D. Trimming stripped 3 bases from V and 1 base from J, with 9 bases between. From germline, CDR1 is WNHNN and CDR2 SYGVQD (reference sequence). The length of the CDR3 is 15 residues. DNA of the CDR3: TGCGCCAGCAGTGAAGGCCAGGAGAACACCGGGGAGCTGTTTTTT. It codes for CASSEGQENTGELFF.

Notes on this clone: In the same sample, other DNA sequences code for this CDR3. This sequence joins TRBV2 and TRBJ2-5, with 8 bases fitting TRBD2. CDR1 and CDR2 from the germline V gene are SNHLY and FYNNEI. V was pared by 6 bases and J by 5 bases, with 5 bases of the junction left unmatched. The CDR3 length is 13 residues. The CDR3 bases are TGTGCCAGCAGCGGGGGGGCCGGGGAGACCCAGTACTTC. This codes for CASSGGAGETQYF.

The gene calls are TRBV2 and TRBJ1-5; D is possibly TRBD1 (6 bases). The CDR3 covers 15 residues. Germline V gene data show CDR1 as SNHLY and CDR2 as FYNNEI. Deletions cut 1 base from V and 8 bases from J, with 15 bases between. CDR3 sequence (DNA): TGTGCCAGCAGTGAAGGGGGGGGCAGGGTGAAGCCCCAGCATTTT. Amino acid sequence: CASSEGGGRVKPQHF.

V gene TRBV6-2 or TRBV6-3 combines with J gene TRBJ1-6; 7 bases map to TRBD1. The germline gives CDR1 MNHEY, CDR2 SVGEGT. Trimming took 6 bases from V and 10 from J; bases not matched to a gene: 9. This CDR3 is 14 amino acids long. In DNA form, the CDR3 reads TGTGCCAGCAGCACTTGGACAGGCTCCTCACCCCTCCACTTT. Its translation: CASSTWTGSSPLHF.

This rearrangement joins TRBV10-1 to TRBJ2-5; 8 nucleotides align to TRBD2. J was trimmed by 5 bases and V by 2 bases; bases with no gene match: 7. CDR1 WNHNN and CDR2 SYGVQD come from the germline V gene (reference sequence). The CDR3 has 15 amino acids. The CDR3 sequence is CASSELSGVGETQYF. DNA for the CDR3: TGCGCCAGCAGTGAGCTTAGCGGGGTAGGGGAGACCCAGTACTTC.

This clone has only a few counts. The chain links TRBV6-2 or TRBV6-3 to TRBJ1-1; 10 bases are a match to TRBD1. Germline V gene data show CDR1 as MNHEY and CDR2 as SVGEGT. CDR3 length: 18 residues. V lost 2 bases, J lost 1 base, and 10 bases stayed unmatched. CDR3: CASSYELGQGGANTEAFF. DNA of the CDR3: TGTGCCAGCAGTTACGAGTTAGGACAGGGGGGGGCGAACACTGAAGCTTTCTTT.

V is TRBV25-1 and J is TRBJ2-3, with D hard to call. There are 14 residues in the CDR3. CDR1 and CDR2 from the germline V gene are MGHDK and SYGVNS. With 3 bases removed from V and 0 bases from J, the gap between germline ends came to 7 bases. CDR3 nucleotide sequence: TGTGCCAGCAGTGACACCACTAGCACAGATACGCAGTATTTT. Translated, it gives CASSDTTSTDTQYF. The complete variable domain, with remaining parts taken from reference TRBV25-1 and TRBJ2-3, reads EADIYQTPRYLVIGTGKKITLECSQTMGHDKMYWYQQDPGMELHLIHYSYGVNSTEKGDLSSESTVSRIRTEHFPLTLESARPSHTSQYLCASSDTTSTDTQYFGPGTRLTVL.

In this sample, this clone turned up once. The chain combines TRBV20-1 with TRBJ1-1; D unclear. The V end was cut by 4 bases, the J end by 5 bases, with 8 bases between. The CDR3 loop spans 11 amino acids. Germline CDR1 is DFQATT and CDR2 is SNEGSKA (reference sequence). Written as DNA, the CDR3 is TGCAGTGCTACCACGGGTACTGAAGCTTTCTTT. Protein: CSATTGTEAFF.

The CDR3 sequence: CAWRRQGVDAGELFF. The CDR3 nucleotides are TGTGCCTGGCGAAGACAGGGGGTGGATGCTGGGGAGCTGTTTTTT. This chain connects TRBV30 to TRBJ2-2, with 9 bases that match TRBD1. The junction had 12 bases not matched to a gene; V was cut back by 5 bases and J by 8 bases. Looked up from germline, CDR1 is GTSNPN and CDR2 is SVGIG (reference sequence). There are 15 residues in the CDR3.

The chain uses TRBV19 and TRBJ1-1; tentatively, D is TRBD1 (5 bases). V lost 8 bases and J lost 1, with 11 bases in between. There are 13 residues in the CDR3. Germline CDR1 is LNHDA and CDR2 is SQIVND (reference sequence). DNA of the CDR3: TGTGCCAGTTCCTCCCAGGGGAACACTGAAGCTTTCTTT. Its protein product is CASSSQGNTEAFF.

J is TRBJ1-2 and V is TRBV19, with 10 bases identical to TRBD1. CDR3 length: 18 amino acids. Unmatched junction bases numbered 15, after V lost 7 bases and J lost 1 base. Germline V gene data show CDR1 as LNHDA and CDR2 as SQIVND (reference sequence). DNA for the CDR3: TGTGCCAGTAAGCCCGGGACAGGGGAGCCCCCGATTAACTATGGCTACACCTTC. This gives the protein CASKPGTGEPPINYGYTF.

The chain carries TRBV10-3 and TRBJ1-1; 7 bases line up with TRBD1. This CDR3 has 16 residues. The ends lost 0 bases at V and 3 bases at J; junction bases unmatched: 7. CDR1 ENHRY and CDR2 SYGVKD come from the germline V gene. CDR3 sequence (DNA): TGTGCCATCAGTGAGTCAAACAGGGGATGGGACACTGAAGCTTTCTTT. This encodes CAISESNRGWDTEAFF.

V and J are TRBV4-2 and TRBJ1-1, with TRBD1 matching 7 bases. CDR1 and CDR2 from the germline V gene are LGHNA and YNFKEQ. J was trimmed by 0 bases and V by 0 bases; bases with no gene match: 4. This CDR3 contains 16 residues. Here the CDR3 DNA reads TGTGCCAGCAGCCAAGACAGGGGGGTTATGAACACTGAAGCTTTCTTT. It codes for CASSQDRGVMNTEAFF.

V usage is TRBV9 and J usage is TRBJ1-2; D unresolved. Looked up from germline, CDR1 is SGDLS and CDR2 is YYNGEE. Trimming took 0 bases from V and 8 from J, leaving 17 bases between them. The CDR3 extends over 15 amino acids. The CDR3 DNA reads TGTGCCAGCAGCGTAGTCCCAGCTAGCCCCCTAGGCTACACCTTC. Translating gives CASSVVPASPLGYTF.

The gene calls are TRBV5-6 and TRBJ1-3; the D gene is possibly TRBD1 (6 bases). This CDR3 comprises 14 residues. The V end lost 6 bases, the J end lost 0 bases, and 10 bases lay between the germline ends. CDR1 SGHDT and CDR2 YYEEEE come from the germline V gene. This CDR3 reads CASKGRGSGNTIYF. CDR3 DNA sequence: TGTGCCAGCAAGGGCAGGGGCTCTGGAAACACCATATATTTT.

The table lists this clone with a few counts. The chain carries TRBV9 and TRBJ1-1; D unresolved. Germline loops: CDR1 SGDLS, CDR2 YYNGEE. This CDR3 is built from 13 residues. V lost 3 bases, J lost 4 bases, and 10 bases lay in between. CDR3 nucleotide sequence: TGTGCCAGCAGCGCCATGACGGGCACTGAAGCTTTCTTT. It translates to CASSAMTGTEAFF.

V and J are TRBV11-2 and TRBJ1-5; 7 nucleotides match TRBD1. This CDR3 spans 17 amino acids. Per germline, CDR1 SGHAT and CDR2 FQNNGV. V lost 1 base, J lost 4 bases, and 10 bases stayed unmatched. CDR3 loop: CASSLGRGTAYNQPQHF. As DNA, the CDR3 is TGTGCCAGCAGCTTAGGCCGGGGGACAGCTTATAATCAGCCCCAGCATTTT. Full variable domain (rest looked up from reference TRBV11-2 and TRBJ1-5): EAGVAQSPRYKIIEKRQSVAFWCNPISGHATLYWYQQILGQGPKLLIQFQNNGVVDDSQLPKDRFSAERLKGVDSTLKIQPAKLEDSAVYLCASSLGRGTAYNQPQHFGDGTRLSIL.

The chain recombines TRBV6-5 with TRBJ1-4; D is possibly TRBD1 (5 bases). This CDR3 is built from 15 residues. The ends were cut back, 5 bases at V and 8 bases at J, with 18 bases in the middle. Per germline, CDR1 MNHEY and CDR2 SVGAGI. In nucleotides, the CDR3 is TGTGCCAGCAGTCCCTTGGGGGGAGGAAACGAAAAACTGTTTTTT. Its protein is CASSPLGGGNEKLFF.

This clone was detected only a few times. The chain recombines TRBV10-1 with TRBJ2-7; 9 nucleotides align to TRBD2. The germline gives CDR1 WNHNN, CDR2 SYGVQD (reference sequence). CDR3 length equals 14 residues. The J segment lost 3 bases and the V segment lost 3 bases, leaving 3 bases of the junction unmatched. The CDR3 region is CASSEAGGGYEQYF. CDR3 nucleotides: TGCGCCAGCAGTGAAGCGGGGGGAGGCTACGAGCAGTACTTC.

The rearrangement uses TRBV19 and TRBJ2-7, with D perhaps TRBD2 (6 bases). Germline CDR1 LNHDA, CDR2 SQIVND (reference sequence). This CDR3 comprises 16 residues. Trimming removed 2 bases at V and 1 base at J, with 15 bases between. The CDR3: CASSIIAGTASYEQYF. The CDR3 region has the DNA TGTGCCAGTAGTATAATTGCCGGGACTGCTTCCTACGAGCAGTACTTC.

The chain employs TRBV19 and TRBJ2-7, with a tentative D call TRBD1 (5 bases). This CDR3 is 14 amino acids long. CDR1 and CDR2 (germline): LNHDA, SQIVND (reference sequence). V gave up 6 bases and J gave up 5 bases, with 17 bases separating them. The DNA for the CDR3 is TGTGCCAGTAGCCGTGCACACAGGTCCAACGAGCAGTACTTC. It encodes CASSRAHRSNEQYF.

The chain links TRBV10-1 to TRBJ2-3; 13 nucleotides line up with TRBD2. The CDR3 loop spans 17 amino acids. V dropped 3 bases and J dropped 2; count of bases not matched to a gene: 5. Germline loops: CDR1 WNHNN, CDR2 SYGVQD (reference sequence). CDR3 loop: CASSDPGLAGDTDTQYF. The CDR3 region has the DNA TGCGCCAGCAGTGATCCAGGACTAGCGGGGGACACAGATACGCAGTATTTT.

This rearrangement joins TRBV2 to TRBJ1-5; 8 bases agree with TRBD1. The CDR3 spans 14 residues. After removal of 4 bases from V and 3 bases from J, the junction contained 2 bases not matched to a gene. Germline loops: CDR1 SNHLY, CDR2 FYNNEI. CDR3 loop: CASSGQGNNQPQHF. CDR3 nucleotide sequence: TGTGCCAGCAGTGGACAGGGGAACAATCAGCCCCAGCATTTT. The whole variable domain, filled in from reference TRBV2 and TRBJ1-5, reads EPEVTQTPSHQVTQMGQEVILRCVPISNHLYFYWYRQILGQKVEFLVSFYNNEISEKSEIFDDQFSVERPDGSNFTLKIRSTKLEDSAMYFCASSGQGNNQPQHFGDGTRLSIL.

The CDR3: CAISGDRANEKLFF. CDR3 coding DNA: TGTGCCATCAGCGGGGACAGGGCTAATGAAAAACTGTTTTTT. The V call is TRBV10-3, the J call TRBJ1-4; 9 bases line up with TRBD1. The V and J ends lost 6 bases and 3 bases, in that order; junction bases with no gene match: 2. The CDR3 has 14 residues. Germline V gene data show CDR1 as ENHRY and CDR2 as SYGVKD.

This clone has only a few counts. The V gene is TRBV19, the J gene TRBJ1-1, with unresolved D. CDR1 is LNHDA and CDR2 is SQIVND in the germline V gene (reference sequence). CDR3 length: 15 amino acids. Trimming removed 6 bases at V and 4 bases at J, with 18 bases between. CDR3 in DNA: TGTGCCAGTAGAGACTTGAGGGTTAGTAGCACTGAAGCTTTCTTT. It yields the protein CASRDLRVSSTEAFF.

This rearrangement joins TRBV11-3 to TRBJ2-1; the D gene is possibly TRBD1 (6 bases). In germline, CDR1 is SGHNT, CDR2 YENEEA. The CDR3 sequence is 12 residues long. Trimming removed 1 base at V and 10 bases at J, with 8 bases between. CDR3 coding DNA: TGTGCCAGCAGCTTAGGGGGGCCAGAGCAGTTCTTC. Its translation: CASSLGGPEQFF.

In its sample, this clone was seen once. The CDR3 DNA follows: TGTGCCAGCAGCCTCCTTTCGGGGGGAGGCCACCAAGAGACCCAGTACTTC. Amino acid sequence: CASSLLSGGGHQETQYF. The chain employs TRBV4-2 and TRBJ2-5, with 7 bases identical to TRBD2. Per germline, CDR1 LGHNA and CDR2 YNFKEQ. The V gene end was trimmed by 4 bases and the J gene end by 0 bases; junction bases not matched to a gene: 11. This CDR3 has 17 residues.

This CDR3 is CASSLDNSEAFF. CDR3 in DNA: TGTGCCAGCAGCTTAGATAATAGTGAAGCTTTCTTT. The chain couples TRBV11-2 to TRBJ1-1, with D uncertain. The CDR3 consists of 12 residues. V was shortened by 0 bases and J by 7 bases, with 6 bases between the two germline ends. Germline V lookup: CDR1 SGHAT, CDR2 FQNNGV. Filled out from reference TRBV11-2 and TRBJ1-1, the complete variable domain reads EAGVAQSPRYKIIEKRQSVAFWCNPISGHATLYWYQQILGQGPKLLIQFQNNGVVDDSQLPKDRFSAERLKGVDSTLKIQPAKLEDSAVYLCASSLDNSEAFFGQGTRLTVV.